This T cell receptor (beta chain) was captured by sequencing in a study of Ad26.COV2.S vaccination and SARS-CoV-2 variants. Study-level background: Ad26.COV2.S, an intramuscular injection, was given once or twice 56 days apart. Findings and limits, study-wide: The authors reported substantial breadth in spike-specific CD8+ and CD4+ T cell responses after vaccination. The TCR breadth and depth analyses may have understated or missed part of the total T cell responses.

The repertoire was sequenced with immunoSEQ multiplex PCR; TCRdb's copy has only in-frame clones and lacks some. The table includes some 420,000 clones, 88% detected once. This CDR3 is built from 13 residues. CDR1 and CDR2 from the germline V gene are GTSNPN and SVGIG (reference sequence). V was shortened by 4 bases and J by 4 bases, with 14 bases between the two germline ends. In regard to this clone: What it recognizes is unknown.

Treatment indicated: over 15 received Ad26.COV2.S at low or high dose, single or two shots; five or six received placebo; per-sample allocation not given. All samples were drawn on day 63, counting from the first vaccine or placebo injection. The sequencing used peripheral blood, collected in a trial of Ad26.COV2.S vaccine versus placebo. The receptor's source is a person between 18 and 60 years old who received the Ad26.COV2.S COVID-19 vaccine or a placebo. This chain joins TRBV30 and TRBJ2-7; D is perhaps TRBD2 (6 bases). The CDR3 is CAWNYGGNYEQYF. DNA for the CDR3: TGTGCCTGGAACTACGGGGGAAATTACGAGCAGTACTTC.